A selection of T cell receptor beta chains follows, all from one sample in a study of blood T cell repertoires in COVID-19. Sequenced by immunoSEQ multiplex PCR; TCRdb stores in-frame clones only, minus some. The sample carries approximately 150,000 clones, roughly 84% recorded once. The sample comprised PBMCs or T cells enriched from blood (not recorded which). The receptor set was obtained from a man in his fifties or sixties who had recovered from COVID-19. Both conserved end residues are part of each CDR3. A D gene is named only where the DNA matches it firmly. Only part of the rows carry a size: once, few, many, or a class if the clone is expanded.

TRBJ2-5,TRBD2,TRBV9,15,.,CASSSHSAGGETQYF,TGTGCCAGCAGTTCCCACTCAGCGGGAGGGGAGACCCAGTACTTC
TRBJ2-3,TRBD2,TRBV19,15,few,CASGLAGTGGDTQYF,TGTGCCAGTGGACTAGCGGGGACCGGGGGAGATACGCAGTATTTT
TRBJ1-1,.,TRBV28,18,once,CASSRSIIRQSMNTEAFF,TGTGCCAGCAGTCGATCGATAATAAGACAGAGCATGAACACTGAAGCTTTCTTT
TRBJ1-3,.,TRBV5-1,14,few,CASSIDLAGNTIYF,TGCGCCAGCAGCATTGACCTAGCGGGAAACACCATATATTTT
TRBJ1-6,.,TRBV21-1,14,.,CANQRTVYNSPLHF,TGTGCCAACCAGAGGACAGTGTATAATTCACCCCTCCACTTT
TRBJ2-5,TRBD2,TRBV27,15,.,CASSLWLAGKETQYF,TGTGCCAGCAGTTTATGGCTAGCGGGGAAGGAGACCCAGTACTTC
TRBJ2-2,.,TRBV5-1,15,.,CASSITGYMYGELFF,TGCGCCAGCAGCATAACGGGGTACATGTACGGGGAGCTGTTTTTT
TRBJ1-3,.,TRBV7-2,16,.,CASSPRGIRVGNTIYF,TGTGCCAGCAGCCCCCGGGGGATCCGGGTTGGAAACACCATATATTTT
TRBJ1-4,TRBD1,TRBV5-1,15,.,CASSLGQTSNEKLFF,TGCGCCAGCAGCCTGGGACAGACCTCTAATGAAAAACTGTTTTTT
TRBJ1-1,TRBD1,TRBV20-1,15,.,CSASVVRGFGLEAFF,TGCAGTGCTAGTGTGGTCAGGGGGTTCGGACTTGAAGCTTTCTTT
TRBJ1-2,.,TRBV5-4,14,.,CASSLVGTNYGYTF,TGTGCCAGCAGCTTGGTCGGTACTAACTATGGCTACACCTTC
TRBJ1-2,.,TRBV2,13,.,CASKRGEVYGYTF,TGTGCCAGCAAGCGAGGGGAGGTCTATGGCTACACCTTC
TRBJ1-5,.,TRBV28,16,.,CASSSEGAGRGQPQHF,TGTGCCAGCAGTTCTGAAGGGGCAGGGCGCGGTCAGCCCCAGCATTTT
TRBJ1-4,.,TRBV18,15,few,CASSPLRFTNEKLFF,TGTGCCAGCTCACCACTTCGGTTTACTAATGAAAAACTGTTTTTT
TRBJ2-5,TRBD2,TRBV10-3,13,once,CAISGLAEETQYF,TGTGCCATCAGTGGACTAGCGGAAGAGACCCAGTACTTC
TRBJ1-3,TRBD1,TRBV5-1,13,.,CASSRDRGDTIYF,TGCGCCAGCAGCCGAGACAGGGGGGACACCATATATTTT
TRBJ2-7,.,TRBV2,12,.,CASSQVRYEQYF,TGTGCCAGCAGTCAAGTGCGTTACGAGCAGTACTTC
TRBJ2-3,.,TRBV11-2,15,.,CASSSPSGSTDTQYF,TGTGCCAGCAGCTCCCCGAGCGGCAGCACAGATACGCAGTATTTT
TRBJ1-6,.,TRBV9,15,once,CASSVQGQVNSPLHF,TGTGCCAGCAGCGTCCAGGGACAAGTTAATTCACCCCTCCACTTT
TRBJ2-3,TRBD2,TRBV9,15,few,CASSVSGVSTDTQYF,TGTGCCAGCAGCGTTAGCGGGGTAAGCACAGATACGCAGTATTTT
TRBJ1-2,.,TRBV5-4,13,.,CASSQDTNYGYTF,TGTGCCAGCAGCCAAGACACTAACTATGGCTACACCTTC
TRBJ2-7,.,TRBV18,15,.,CASSPEYGSSYEQYF,TGTGCCAGCTCACCGGAGTACGGAAGCTCCTACGAGCAGTACTTC
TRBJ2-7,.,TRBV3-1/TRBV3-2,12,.,CASSQGQYEQYF,TGTGCCAGCAGCCAAGGGCAATACGAGCAGTACTTC